This T cell receptor beta chain was identified during a study of T cell responses to AZD1222 COVID-19 vaccine. Study-wide findings and caveats: Two AZD1222 doses significantly raised spike-specific TCR breadth and depth over controls. Recipients of AZD1222 seropositive at baseline numbered only five or six.

TCRdb's table, derived via immunoSEQ multiplex PCR, lists solely in-frame clones and lacks some. The sample comprises over 70,000 clones, approximately 88% of which are singletons, and around 5.8% rests with the top ten. Trimming cost V 4 bases and J 6 bases, with 8 bases left between them. Germline V gene sequence: CDR1 SGHNT, CDR2 YYREEE (reference sequence). The CDR3 covers 11 residues. This clone was seen a few times. Its target is not known. This TCR was sampled from an adult in good health. The source material was peripheral blood, sampled on day 0 of AZD1222 vaccination. This chain joins TRBV5-4 and TRBJ2-7; D is uncertain. The CDR3 DNA sequence: TGTGCCAGCAGCCGGACGGGCGAGCAGTACTTC. Its translation: CASSRTGEQYF.